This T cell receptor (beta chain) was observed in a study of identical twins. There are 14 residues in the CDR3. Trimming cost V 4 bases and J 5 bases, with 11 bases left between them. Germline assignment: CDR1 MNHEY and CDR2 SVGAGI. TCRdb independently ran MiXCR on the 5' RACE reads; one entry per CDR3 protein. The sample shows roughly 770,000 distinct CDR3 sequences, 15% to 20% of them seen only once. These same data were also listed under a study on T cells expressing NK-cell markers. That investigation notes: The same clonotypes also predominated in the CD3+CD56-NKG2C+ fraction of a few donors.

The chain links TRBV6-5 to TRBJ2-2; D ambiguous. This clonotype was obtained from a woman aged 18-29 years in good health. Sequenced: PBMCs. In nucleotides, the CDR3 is TGTGCCAGCAGTTCGATCACCCTTACCGGGGAGCTGTTTTTT. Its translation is CASSSITLTGELFF.